A selection of T cell receptor beta chains follows, all from one sample in a study of cytomegalovirus exposure and HLA in healthy donors. TCRdb's copy holds only in-frame clones and misses some; the assay was immunoSEQ multiplex PCR. Among roughly 120,000 clones listed, just under 75% were seen once. Sequenced: PBMCs. The receptors derive from a man aged 60-69 years in good health and CMV-seropositive. Both conserved end residues are part of each CDR3. A D gene is named only where the DNA matches it firmly. Where a row states a size, it is once, few, many or the class of an expanded clone; other rows omit it.

v_gene	d_gene	abundance	j_gene	CDR3nt	CDR3aa
TRBV19	TRBD2	.	TRBJ2-1	TGTGCCAGTAGTATAAGTGGACGGAGCGGCGGGGGGTCGAGACATTACAATGAGCAGTTCTTC	CASSISGRSGGGSRHYNEQFF
TRBV5-1	.	.	TRBJ1-1	TGCGCCAGCAGCCCGGAGGAGGGCGAGAACACTGAAGCTTTCTTT	CASSPEEGENTEAFF
TRBV19	TRBD2	.	TRBJ2-3	TGTGCCAGTAGTATCAGAGCGGGGGACGCAGATACGCAGTATTTT	CASSIRAGDADTQYF
TRBV7-9	TRBD2	.	TRBJ2-1	TGTGCCAGCAGCTTAAGAGCGGGGGCATACAATGAGCAGTTCTTC	CASSLRAGAYNEQFF
TRBV7-3	.	once	TRBJ1-2	TGTGCCAGCAGCTTAAATGGGCTCAGGGATGGCTACACCTTC	CASSLNGLRDGYTF
TRBV7-2	.	.	TRBJ2-3	TGTGCCAGCAGCCCCCTTACTAGCACAGATACGCAGTATTTT	CASSPLTSTDTQYF
TRBV15	.	few	TRBJ1-6	TGTGCCACCAGCCAGGGGCTGGTAGATTCACCCCTCCACTTT	CATSQGLVDSPLHF
TRBV6-1	.	few	TRBJ1-1	TGTGCCACCTCAAGAGGAACAGGGCTTAACACTGAAGCTTTCTTT	CATSRGTGLNTEAFF
TRBV27	.	.	TRBJ2-3	TGTGCCAGCAGCCCCTGGGGGGGCGCAGATACGCAGTATTTT	CASSPWGGADTQYF
TRBV5-1	.	.	TRBJ2-7	TGCGCCAGTGGCGAAGGCCCACCGGGCGAGCAGTACTTC	CASGEGPPGEQYF
TRBV4-1	TRBD2	.	TRBJ2-3	TGCGCCAGCAGCCAGAGCTTCCCGGGGGGGCGAGATACGCAGTATTTT	CASSQSFPGGRDTQYF
TRBV6-1	.	few	TRBJ1-6	TGTGCCAGCGGGTCAGGGCCGAATTCACCCCTCCACTTT	CASGSGPNSPLHF
TRBV2	TRBD1	.	TRBJ1-2	TGTGCCAGCAGGCGGGGACAGACAGGGCCTGGCTACACCTTC	CASRRGQTGPGYTF
TRBV5-1	TRBD1	.	TRBJ2-1	TGCGCCACCGCTCGACAGGGGGCGGACAATGAGCAGTTCTTC	CATARQGADNEQFF
TRBV2	.	.	TRBJ1-1	TGTGCCAGTGCCGGGAAGTTAGGGACTGAAGCTTTCTTT	CASAGKLGTEAFF
TRBV2	TRBD2	.	TRBJ2-1	TGTGCCAGCAAAGGGAGGGGTAGCGGCCACAATGAGCAGTTCTTC	CASKGRGSGHNEQFF
TRBV28	.	.	TRBJ1-3	TGTGCCATGCAAGGGGGGGCTGGAAACACCATATATTTT	CAMQGGAGNTIYF
TRBV5-1	.	.	TRBJ2-5	TGCGCCAGCAGCGGACAGGGAGGGCCAGAGACCCAGTACTTC	CASSGQGGPETQYF
TRBV5-5	.	few	TRBJ1-6	TGTGCCAGCAGTCTGGGGAGCTCCTATAATTCACCCCTCCACTTT	CASSLGSSYNSPLHF
TRBV10-1	.	.	TRBJ2-3	TGCGCCAGCAGTTCCCAGAGCACAGATACGCAGTATTTT	CASSSQSTDTQYF
TRBV11-2	.	.	TRBJ2-7	TGTGCCAGCAGCCTAACGCCTGGACTTGCCTCCTACGAGCAGTACTTC	CASSLTPGLASYEQYF
TRBV11-2	TRBD1	once	TRBJ1-1	TGTGCCAGCAGCAGACAGGGATCGGGCACTGAAGCTTTCTTT	CASSRQGSGTEAFF
TRBV29-1	TRBD1	.	TRBJ1-2	TGCAGCGTCGCACAGGGGGGTGGCTACACCTTC	CSVAQGGGYTF
TRBV10-2	TRBD2	.	TRBJ2-3	TGCGCCAGCACCACAGTAGCGGGGGCTACAGATACGCAGTATTTT	CASTTVAGATDTQYF
TRBV4-1	TRBD1	once	TRBJ2-5	TGCGCCAGCAGTCGCGGGACAGGGGCTGGTGAGCAGTACTTC	CASSRGTGAGEQYF
TRBV11-2	.	.	TRBJ1-2	TGTGCCAGCAGCCGCGGGAGGTTTGAGGGCTACACCTTC	CASSRGRFEGYTF
TRBV5-4	TRBD1	.	TRBJ2-5	TGTGCCAGCGGGATGACAGGGGCTGGGCAAGAGACCCAGTACTTC	CASGMTGAGQETQYF
TRBV10-3	.	.	TRBJ2-1	TGTGCCATCAGTGAAAGCCCGGACAGATACAATGAGCAGTTCTTC	CAISESPDRYNEQFF
TRBV18	TRBD1	.	TRBJ2-2	TGTGCCAGCTCACCCCTTGACAGGGCCGGGGAGCTGTTTTTT	CASSPLDRAGELFF
TRBV5-1	TRBD2	.	TRBJ2-3	TGCGCCAGCATTGACTTCCCGGGGGGGCCGGCATATACGCAGTATTTT	CASIDFPGGPAYTQYF
TRBV5-1	TRBD1	.	TRBJ2-5	TGCGCCAGCAGGAGCAGGGGGCGTGAATTAGAGACCCAGTACTTC	CASRSRGRELETQYF
TRBV6-5	.	.	TRBJ2-7	TGTGCCAGCAGTTACGGGAGAGAGCAGTACTTC	CASSYGREQYF
TRBV2	.	few	TRBJ1-1	TGTGCCAGCAGGGGGCAGGGCACTGAAGCTTTCTTT	CASRGQGTEAFF
TRBV11-3	TRBD2	.	TRBJ2-2	TGTGCCAGCAACGGAGGACTAGCGGGGAACACCGGGGAGCTGTTTTTT	CASNGGLAGNTGELFF
TRBV7-9	TRBD1	.	TRBJ2-2	TGTGCCAGCAGCCGATGGACAGGCACCGGGGAGCTGTTTTTT	CASSRWTGTGELFF
TRBV29-1	.	few	TRBJ2-3	TGCAGCGTTGTCCCCCATAAGCGTGCTAGCACAGATACGCAGTATTTT	CSVVPHKRASTDTQYF
TRBV7-9	.	few	TRBJ1-2	TGTGCCAGCAGCTTAGGGGCAGGGAAGCTTGGCTACACCTTC	CASSLGAGKLGYTF
TRBV15	TRBD1	.	TRBJ1-5	TGTGCCACCAGCAGAGATCCAACTACAGGGGAAGGACAGCCCCAGCATTTT	CATSRDPTTGEGQPQHF
TRBV7-8	.	.	TRBJ1-2	TGTGCCAGCAGCTTAGTACCGCGGGACCCAACTCCTGGCTACACCTTC	CASSLVPRDPTPGYTF
TRBV15	TRBD1	.	TRBJ1-3	TGTGCCACCAGCAGAGATCTCACGACAGGGGCCTCTGGAAACACCATATATTTT	CATSRDLTTGASGNTIYF
TRBV5-1	.	.	TRBJ2-1	TGCGCCAGCAGCTTAGAGGGAAGTCCAGGCAATGAGCAGTTCTTC	CASSLEGSPGNEQFF
TRBV2	.	.	TRBJ1-6	TGTGCCAGCAGCGGGGGAGGGACGGCGAATTCACCCCTCCACTTT	CASSGGGTANSPLHF
TRBV7-9	TRBD1	.	TRBJ1-1	TGTGCCAGCAGACAGAGGGGGCGAGCTTTCTTT	CASRQRGRAFF
TRBV7-2	.	.	TRBJ1-2	TGTGCCAGCAGCTTATCCCACGCCCAGAACACCTTC	CASSLSHAQNTF
TRBV10-3	.	few	TRBJ2-7	TGTGCCATCAGTGAGGACAACTCCTACGAGCAGTACTTC	CAISEDNSYEQYF
TRBV7-9	.	.	TRBJ1-4	TGTGCCAGCAGCGCACAGGGTGAAAAACTGTTTTTT	CASSAQGEKLFF
TRBV5-1	TRBD1	.	TRBJ1-2	TGCGCCAGCAGCCCTGGTCCCGGGACAGGTTTGGCTAACTATGGCTACACCTTC	CASSPGPGTGLANYGYTF
TRBV28	TRBD1	.	TRBJ1-2	TGTGCCAGCAGGGACAGGGGCTATGGCTACACTTTC	CASRDRGYGYTF
TRBV28	TRBD1	few	TRBJ1-5	TGTGCCAGCAGGGGGACAGGGGGCTACAATCAGCCCCAGCATTTT	CASRGTGGYNQPQHF
TRBV6-5	.	few	TRBJ2-6	TGTGCCAGCAGTTACGACTTTGGGGCCAACGTCCTGACTTTC	CASSYDFGANVLTF